What follows are 16 T cell receptor beta chains derived from one specimen sequenced in a study of control samples from healthy donors and cancer patients. Sequenced by immunoSEQ multiplex PCR; TCRdb stores in-frame clones only, minus some. The repertoire includes 80,000 or so clones, roughly 92% of them detected once, and around 6.4% sits in the top ten. The sample comprised blood. Receptors originate from a woman in her thirties or forties in good health.

The V gene is TRBV7-6, the J gene TRBJ1-1; 7 bases align to TRBD1. The ends lost 0 bases at V and 7 bases at J; junction bases unmatched: 8. The CDR3 totals 15 residues. Germline V gene data show CDR1 as SGHVS and CDR2 as FNYEAQ. CDR3 bases: TGTGCCAGCAGCTTAGCCCGGACAGGCTTCGGTGAAGCTTTCTTT. It yields the protein CASSLARTGFGEAFF.

V usage is TRBV4-3 and J usage is TRBJ2-5; 9 nucleotides line up with TRBD1. CDR1 LGHNA and CDR2 YSLEER come from the germline V gene. V lost 0 bases, J lost 4 bases, and 6 bases stayed unmatched. This CDR3 comprises 16 residues. CDR3 protein: CASSQDGTGLGETQYF. CDR3 coding DNA: TGCGCCAGCAGCCAAGATGGGACAGGGTTGGGAGAGACCCAGTACTTC.

Here the CDR3 DNA reads TGTGCCAGCAGTGTAAGATCCGGGACGGCAGGGGTATACAATGAGCAGTTCTTC. Protein product: CASSVRSGTAGVYNEQFF. The chain links TRBV2 to TRBJ2-1; tentative D call: TRBD1 (6 bases). There are 18 residues in the CDR3. Trimming left V 4 bases short and J 4 bases short, with 23 bases between. Germline V gene sequence: CDR1 SNHLY, CDR2 FYNNEI.

This CDR3 reads CASSYGMGGATEAFF. The CDR3 DNA is TGTGCCAGCAGTTACGGGATGGGGGGGGCCACTGAAGCTTTCTTT. The chain couples TRBV6-5 to TRBJ1-1, with D perhaps matching TRBD1 (6 bases). The CDR3 contains 15 residues. Germline loops: CDR1 MNHEY, CDR2 SVGAGI. Trimming took off 2 bases at V and 4 bases at J, with 14 bases between the two ends.

The chain couples TRBV5-1 to TRBJ2-7, with a weak D call TRBD1 (6 bases). Trimming stripped 1 base from V and 3 bases from J, with 17 bases between. In germline, CDR1 is SGHRS, CDR2 YFSETQ. The length of the CDR3 is 16 residues. CDR3 DNA: TGCGCCAGCAGCTTGTCCCCAGCAACAGGGATCTACGAGCAGTACTTC. It translates to CASSLSPATGIYEQYF.

The V gene is TRBV18, the J gene TRBJ2-2, with no clear D. CDR3 length equals 13 residues. Germline V gene data show CDR1 as KGHSH and CDR2 as LQKENI. Trimming left V 6 bases short and J 4 bases short, with 9 bases between. In DNA, the CDR3 is TGTGCCAGCTCTCCTGACCGCACCGGGGAGCTGTTTTTT. Protein: CASSPDRTGELFF.

This clone occurred once. The chain carries TRBV30 and TRBJ2-1, with TRBD2 matching over 8 bases. The germline gives CDR1 GTSNPN, CDR2 SVGIG (reference sequence). Trimming at V came to 5 bases and at J to 3 bases, leaving 6 bases not matched to a gene. The CDR3 is 14 residues long. The CDR3 DNA reads TGTGCCTGGCACCGGGGGGGGCTCTACAATGAGCAGTTCTTC. Translating gives CAWHRGGLYNEQFF.

The chain has TRBV12-3 or TRBV12-4 and TRBJ1-1; D is undetermined. This CDR3 has 11 residues. V was cut by 3 bases and J by 3 bases, with 2 bases left in between. DNA for the CDR3: TGTGCCAGCAGTTTTTACACTGAAGCTTTCTTT. Translated: CASSFYTEAFF.

This clone was seen just once. This sequence joins TRBV6-5 and TRBJ1-1; D is possibly TRBD1 (6 bases). Trimming took off 8 bases at V and 0 bases at J, with 16 bases between the two ends. This CDR3 is 15 amino acids long. Germline V lookup: CDR1 MNHEY, CDR2 SVGAGI. DNA of the CDR3: TGTGCCAGCGGGGGGGGGCGGCGCATGAACACTGAAGCTTTCTTT. Protein sequence: CASGGGRRMNTEAFF.

The gene calls are TRBV9 and TRBJ2-3; TRBD1 is a possible D gene (7 bases). Germline values: CDR1 SGDLS, CDR2 YYNGEE. The length of the CDR3 is 17 residues. Trimming pared 3 bases from V and 3 bases from J, leaving 20 bases between. In nucleotides, the CDR3 is TGTGCCAGCAGCGCCGGGGGAAGGGGGCTATGGACAGATACGCAGTATTTT. Protein sequence: CASSAGGRGLWTDTQYF.

This chain joins TRBV6-5 and TRBJ1-6; 10 positions match TRBD1. The ends lost 6 bases at V and 10 bases at J; junction bases unmatched: 6. Germline-derived CDR1 and CDR2 are MNHEY and SVGAGI. The CDR3 spans 14 residues. Here the CDR3 reads CASRMTGGGSPLHF. CDR3 bases: TGTGCCAGCAGGATGACAGGGGGCGGCTCACCCCTCCACTTT.

This chain joins TRBV12-5 and TRBJ2-7; possibly TRBD2 for D (6 bases). Trimming pared 7 bases from V and 2 bases from J, leaving 21 bases between. The CDR3 totals 16 residues. CDR1 and CDR2 (germline): LGHNT, FRNRAP. In nucleotides, the CDR3 is TGTGCTAGTGTCCCCCCGGGACTCCTATATCCCTACGAGCAGTACTTC. Its protein product is CASVPPGLLYPYEQYF.

The chain is built from TRBV30 and TRBJ2-3; the D is unclear. Germline V gene lookup returns CDR1 GTSNPN and CDR2 SVGIG (reference sequence). V was clipped by 0 bases and J by 1 base, with 11 bases between them. The CDR3 is 15 amino acids. In DNA form, the CDR3 reads TGTGCCTGGAGTGTTTGGTTTATGGGCACAGATACGCAGTATTTT. Translation gives CAWSVWFMGTDTQYF.

The gene calls are TRBV6-2 or TRBV6-3 and TRBJ2-2, with D tentatively TRBD1 (5 bases). The germline V gene has CDR1 MNHEY and CDR2 SVGEGT. The CDR3 is made up of 15 amino acids. V gave up 2 bases and J gave up 6 bases, with 13 bases separating them. The CDR3 sequence: CASSYGRTLAGELFF. The CDR3 DNA is TGTGCCAGCAGTTACGGTAGGACATTGGCCGGGGAGCTGTTTTTT.

The chain combines TRBV4-1 with TRBJ2-6; tentative D call: TRBD2 (5 bases). Germline V CDR1 and CDR2: MGHRA, YSYEKL. This CDR3 spans 16 amino acids. Trimming cost V 5 bases and J 1 base, with 12 bases left between them. The CDR3 nucleotides read TGCGCCAGCAGCTCCGTGCGAGGGTCTGGGGCCAACGTCCTGACTTTC. It is translated as CASSSVRGSGANVLTF.

The CDR3 loop is CSVDQSGYTF. CDR3 DNA sequence: TGCAGCGTTGATCAGTCGGGCTACACCTTC. This chain links TRBV29-1 with TRBJ1-2; D uncertain. The germline gives CDR1 SQVTM, CDR2 ANQGSEA. The CDR3 is made up of 10 amino acids. The ends were cut back, 3 bases at V and 8 bases at J, with 7 bases in the middle.